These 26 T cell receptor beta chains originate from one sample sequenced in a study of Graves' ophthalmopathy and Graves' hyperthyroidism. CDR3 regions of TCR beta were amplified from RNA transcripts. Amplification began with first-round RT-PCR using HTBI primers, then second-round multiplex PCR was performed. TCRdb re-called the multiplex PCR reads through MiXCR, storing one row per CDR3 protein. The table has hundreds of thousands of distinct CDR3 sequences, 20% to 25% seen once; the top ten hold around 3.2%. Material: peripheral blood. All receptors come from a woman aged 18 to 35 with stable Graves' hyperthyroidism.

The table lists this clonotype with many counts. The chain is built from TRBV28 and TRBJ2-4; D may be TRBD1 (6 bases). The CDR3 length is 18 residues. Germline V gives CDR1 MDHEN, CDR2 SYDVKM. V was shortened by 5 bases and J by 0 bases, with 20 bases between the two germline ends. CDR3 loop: CASSLNSRQALAKNIQYF. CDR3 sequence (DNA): TGTGCCAGCAGTCTCAACTCCAGACAGGCTCTAGCCAAAAACATTCAGTACTTC.

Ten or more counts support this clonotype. CDR3 bases: TGTGCCAGCAGTTTTAGGACAGGGGACTACGAGCAGTACTTC. Translated: CASSFRTGDYEQYF. The gene calls are TRBV12-3 or TRBV12-4 and TRBJ2-7; 9 bases are shared with TRBD1. J was trimmed by 3 bases and V by 3 bases; bases with no gene match: 3. This CDR3 has 14 residues.

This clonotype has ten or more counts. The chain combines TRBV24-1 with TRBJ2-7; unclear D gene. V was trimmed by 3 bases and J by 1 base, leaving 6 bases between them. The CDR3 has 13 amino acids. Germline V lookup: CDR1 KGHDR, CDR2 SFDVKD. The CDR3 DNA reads TGTGCCACCAGTGATCGTTTGTCCTACGAGCAGTACTTC. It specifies CATSDRLSYEQYF.

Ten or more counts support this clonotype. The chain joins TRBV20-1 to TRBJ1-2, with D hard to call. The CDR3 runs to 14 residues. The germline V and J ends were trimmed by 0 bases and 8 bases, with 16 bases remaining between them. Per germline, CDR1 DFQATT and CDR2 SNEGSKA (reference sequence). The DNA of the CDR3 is TGCAGTGCTAGAGAACCCGGGAAGTCTTGGGGCTACACCTTC. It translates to CSAREPGKSWGYTF.

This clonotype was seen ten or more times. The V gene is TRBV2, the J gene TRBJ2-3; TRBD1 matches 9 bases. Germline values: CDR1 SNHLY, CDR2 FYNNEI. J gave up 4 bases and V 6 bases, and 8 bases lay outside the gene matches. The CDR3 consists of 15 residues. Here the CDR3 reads CASRVQGALADTQYF. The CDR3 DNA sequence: TGTGCCAGCAGGGTACAGGGGGCGCTTGCAGATACGCAGTATTTT.

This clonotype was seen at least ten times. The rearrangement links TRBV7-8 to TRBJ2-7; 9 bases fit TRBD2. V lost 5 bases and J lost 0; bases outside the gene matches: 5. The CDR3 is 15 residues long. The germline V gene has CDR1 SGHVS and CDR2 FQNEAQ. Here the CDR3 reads CASSHSGSDSYEQYF. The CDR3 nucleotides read TGTGCCAGCAGCCATAGCGGGAGCGACTCCTACGAGCAGTACTTC.

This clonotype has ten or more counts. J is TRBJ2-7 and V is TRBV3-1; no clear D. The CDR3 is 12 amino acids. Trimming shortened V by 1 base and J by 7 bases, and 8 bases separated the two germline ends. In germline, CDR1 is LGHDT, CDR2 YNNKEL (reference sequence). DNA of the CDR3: TGTGCCAGCAGCCAAGCCAGAGGAGAGCAGTACTTC. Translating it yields CASSQARGEQYF.

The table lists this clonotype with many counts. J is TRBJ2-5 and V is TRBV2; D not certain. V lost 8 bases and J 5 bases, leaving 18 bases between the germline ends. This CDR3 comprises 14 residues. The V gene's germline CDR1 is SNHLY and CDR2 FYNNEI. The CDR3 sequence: CASAFLGARETQYF. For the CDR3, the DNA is TGTGCCAGCGCTTTCCTGGGTGCTCGGGAGACCCAGTACTTC.

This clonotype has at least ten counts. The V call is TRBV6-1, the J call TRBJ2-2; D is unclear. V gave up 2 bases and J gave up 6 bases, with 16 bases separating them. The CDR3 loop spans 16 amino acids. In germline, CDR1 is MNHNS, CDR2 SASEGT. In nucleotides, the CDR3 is TGTGCCAGCAGTGAACAACACCCTACGGTGGCCGGGGAGCTGTTTTTT. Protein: CASSEQHPTVAGELFF.

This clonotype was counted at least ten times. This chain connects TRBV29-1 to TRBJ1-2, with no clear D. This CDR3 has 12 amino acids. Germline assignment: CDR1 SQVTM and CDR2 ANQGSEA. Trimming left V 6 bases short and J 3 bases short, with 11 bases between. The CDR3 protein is CSVTQEYYGYTF. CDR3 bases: TGCAGCGTCACGCAGGAATACTATGGCTACACCTTC. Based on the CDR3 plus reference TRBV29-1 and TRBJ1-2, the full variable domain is SAVISQKPSRDICQRGTSLTIQCQVDSQVTMMFWYRQQPGQSLTLIATANQGSEATYESGFVIDKFPISRPNLTFSTLTVSNMSPEDSSIYLCSVTQEYYGYTFGSGTRLTVV.

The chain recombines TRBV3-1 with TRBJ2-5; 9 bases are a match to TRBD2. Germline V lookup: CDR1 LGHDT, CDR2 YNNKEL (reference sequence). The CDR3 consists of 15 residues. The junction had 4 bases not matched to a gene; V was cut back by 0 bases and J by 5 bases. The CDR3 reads CASSQDGTSGETQYF. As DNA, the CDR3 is TGTGCCAGCAGCCAAGATGGAACTAGCGGGGAGACCCAGTACTTC.

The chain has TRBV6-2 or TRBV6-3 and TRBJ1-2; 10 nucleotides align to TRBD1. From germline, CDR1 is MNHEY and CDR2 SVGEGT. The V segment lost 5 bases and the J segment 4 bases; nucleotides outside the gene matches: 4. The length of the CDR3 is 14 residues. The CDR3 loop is CASSRTGGFYGYTF. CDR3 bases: TGTGCCAGCAGTCGGACAGGGGGTTTCTATGGCTACACCTTC.

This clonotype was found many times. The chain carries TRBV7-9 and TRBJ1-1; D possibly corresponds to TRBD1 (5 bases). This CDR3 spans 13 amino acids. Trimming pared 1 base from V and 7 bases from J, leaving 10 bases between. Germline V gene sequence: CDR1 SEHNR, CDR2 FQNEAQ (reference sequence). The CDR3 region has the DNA TGTGCCAGCAGCTTAGGTAGGGACTATGAAGCTTTCTTT. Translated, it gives CASSLGRDYEAFF.

CDR3 amino acids: CASSSRLADTGELFF. CDR3 coding DNA: TGTGCCAGCAGCTCCCGACTAGCGGACACCGGGGAGCTGTTTTTT. This sequence joins TRBV5-4 and TRBJ2-2, with 9 bases aligning to TRBD2. V was clipped by 3 bases and J by 3 bases; unmatched bases: 3. The CDR3 runs 15 residues. Per germline, CDR1 SGHNT and CDR2 YYREEE (reference sequence).

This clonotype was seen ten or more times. The CDR3, as DNA: TGCGCCAGCAGCTTGCGACAGGGGGCACACGAGCAGTACTTC. Its protein is CASSLRQGAHEQYF. J is TRBJ2-7 and V is TRBV5-1; 10 bases are shared with TRBD1. The junction had 3 bases not matched to a gene; V was cut back by 1 base and J by 5 bases. Germline V gene sequence: CDR1 SGHRS, CDR2 YFSETQ. This CDR3 is 14 amino acids long.

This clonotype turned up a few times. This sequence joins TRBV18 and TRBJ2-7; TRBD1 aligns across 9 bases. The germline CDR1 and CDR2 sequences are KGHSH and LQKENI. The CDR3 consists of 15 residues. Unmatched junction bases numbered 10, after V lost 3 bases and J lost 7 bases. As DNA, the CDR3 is TGTGCCAGCTCACCTGGACAGGGGATAGCTAGTGAGCAGTACTTC. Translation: CASSPGQGIASEQYF.

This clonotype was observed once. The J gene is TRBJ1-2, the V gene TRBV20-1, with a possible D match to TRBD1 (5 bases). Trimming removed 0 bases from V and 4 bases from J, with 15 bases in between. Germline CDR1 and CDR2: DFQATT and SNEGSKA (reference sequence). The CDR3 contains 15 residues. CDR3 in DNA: TGCAGTGCTAGAGATCTGGTCCAGAGGGGCTATGGCTACACCTTC. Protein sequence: CSARDLVQRGYGYTF.

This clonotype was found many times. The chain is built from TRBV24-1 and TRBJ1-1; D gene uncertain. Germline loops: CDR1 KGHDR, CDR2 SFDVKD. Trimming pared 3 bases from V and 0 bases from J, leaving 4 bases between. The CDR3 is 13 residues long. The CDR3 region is CATSDDMNTEAFF. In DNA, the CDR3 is TGTGCCACCAGTGATGACATGAACACTGAAGCTTTCTTT.

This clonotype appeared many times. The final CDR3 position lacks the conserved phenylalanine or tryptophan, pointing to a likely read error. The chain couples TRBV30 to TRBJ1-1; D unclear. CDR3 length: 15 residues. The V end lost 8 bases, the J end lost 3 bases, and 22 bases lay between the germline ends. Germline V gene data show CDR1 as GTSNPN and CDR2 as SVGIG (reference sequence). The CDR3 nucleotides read TGTGCCGCCGGCACTGCAGATATGCGTGACACTGAAGCTTTCCTT. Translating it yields CAAGTADMRDTEAFL.

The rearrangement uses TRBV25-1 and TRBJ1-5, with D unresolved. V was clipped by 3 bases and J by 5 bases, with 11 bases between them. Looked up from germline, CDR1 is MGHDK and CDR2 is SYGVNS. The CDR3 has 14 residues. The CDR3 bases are TGTGCCAGCAGTGATTCGGAAAGGCATCAGCCCCAGCATTTT. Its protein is CASSDSERHQPQHF.

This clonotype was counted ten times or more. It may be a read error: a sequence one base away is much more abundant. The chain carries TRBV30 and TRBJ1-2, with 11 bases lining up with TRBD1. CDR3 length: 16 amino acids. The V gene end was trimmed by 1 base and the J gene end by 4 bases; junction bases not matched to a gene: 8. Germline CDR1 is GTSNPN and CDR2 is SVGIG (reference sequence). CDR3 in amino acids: CAWSAHRTGGGYGYTF. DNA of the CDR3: TGTGCCTGGAGTGCACATCGGACAGGGGGCGGCTATGGCTACACCTTC.

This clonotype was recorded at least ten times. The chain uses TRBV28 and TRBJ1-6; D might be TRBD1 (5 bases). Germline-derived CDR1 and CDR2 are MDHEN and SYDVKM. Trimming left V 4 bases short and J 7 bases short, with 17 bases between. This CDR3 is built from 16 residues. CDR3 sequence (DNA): TGTGCCAGCAGTTCTCGAATCAGGGTTATGAATTCACCCCTCCACTTT. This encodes CASSSRIRVMNSPLHF.

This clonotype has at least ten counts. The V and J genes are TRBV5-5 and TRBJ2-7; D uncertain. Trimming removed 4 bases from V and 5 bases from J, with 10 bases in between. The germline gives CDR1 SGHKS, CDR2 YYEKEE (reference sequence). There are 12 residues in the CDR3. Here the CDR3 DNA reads TGTGCCAGCAGCGTACCGGAGAACGAGCAGTACTTC. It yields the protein CASSVPENEQYF.

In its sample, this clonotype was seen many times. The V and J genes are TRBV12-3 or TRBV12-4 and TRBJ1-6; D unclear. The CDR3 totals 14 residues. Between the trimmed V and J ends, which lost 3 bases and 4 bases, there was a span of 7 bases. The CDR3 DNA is TGTGCCAGCAGTTTCGACAAGTATAATTCACCCCTCCACTTT. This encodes CASSFDKYNSPLHF.

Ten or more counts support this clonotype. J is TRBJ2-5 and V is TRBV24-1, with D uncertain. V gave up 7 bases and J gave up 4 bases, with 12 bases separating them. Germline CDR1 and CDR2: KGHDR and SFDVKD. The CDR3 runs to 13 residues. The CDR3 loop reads CATRPNYRETQYF. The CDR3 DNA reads TGTGCCACCAGGCCCAACTACCGAGAGACCCAGTACTTC.

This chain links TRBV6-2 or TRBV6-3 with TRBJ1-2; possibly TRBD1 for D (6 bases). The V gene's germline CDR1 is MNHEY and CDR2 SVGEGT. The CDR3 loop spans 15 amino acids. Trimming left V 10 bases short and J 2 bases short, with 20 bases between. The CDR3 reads CATSGETGPNYGYTF. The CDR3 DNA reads TGTGCCACCAGCGGAGAGACAGGCCCAAACTATGGCTACACCTTC.